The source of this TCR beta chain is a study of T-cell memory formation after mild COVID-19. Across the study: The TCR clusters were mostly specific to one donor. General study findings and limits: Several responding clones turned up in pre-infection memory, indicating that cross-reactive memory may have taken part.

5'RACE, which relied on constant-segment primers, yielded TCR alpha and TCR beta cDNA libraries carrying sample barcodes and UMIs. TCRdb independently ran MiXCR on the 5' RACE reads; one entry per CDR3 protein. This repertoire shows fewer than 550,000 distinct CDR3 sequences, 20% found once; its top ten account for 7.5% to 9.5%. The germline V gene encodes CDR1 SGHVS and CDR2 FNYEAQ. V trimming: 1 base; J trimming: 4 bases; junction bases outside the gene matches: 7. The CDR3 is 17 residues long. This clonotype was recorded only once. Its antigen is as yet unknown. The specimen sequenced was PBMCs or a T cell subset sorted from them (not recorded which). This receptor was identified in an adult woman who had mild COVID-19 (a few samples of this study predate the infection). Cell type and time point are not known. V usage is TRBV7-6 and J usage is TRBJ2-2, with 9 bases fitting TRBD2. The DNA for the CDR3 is TGTGCCAGCAGCTTAGTGATAGCGGGGGACCTCACCGGGGAGCTGTTTTTT. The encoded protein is CASSLVIAGDLTGELFF.